The 6 T cell receptor beta chains presented below share a single source sample, sequenced in a study of blood T cell repertoires in COVID-19. The table came from immunoSEQ multiplex PCR; TCRdb's copy has only in-frame clones and leaves some out. The sample yields 200,000 to 300,000 clones, about 87% seen once. The sample taken for sequencing was PBMCs or T cells enriched from blood (not recorded which). The receptors were sampled from a man aged 50 to 60 who had been exposed to COVID-19.

The rearrangement links TRBV25-1 to TRBJ2-1; 10 bases are shared with TRBD2. CDR1 is MGHDK, CDR2 SYGVNS, per germline. V shed 2 bases, J shed 4 bases, and the junction held 5 bases outside the gene matches. This CDR3 is built from 16 residues. The CDR3 coding sequence is TGTGCCAGCAGTGAACTAGCGGGAGTAATGTACAATGAGCAGTTCTTC. This encodes CASSELAGVMYNEQFF.

The chain employs TRBV11-2 and TRBJ1-4; D may be TRBD1 (5 bases). Looked up from germline, CDR1 is SGHAT and CDR2 is FQNNGV. Between the trimmed V and J ends, which lost 6 bases and 4 bases, there was a span of 9 bases. The CDR3 consists of 13 residues. CDR3 loop: CASRGLYNEKLFF. The CDR3 DNA is TGTGCCAGCAGGGGACTTTATAATGAAAAACTGTTTTTT. Using reference TRBV11-2 and TRBJ1-4 for the parts outside the CDR3, the full variable domain is EAGVAQSPRYKIIEKRQSVAFWCNPISGHATLYWYQQILGQGPKLLIQFQNNGVVDDSQLPKDRFSAERLKGVDSTLKIQPAKLEDSAVYLCASRGLYNEKLFFGSGTQLSVL.

A few counts support this clone. This chain joins TRBV3-1 (or the pseudogene TRBV3-2) and TRBJ1-3, with D unresolved. Germline V CDR1 and CDR2: LGHDT, YNNKEL (reference sequence). CDR3 length equals 15 residues. Trimming removed 3 bases at V and 0 bases at J, with 9 bases between. CDR3 loop: CASSHAGLSGNTIYF. The CDR3 nucleotides read TGTGCCAGCAGCCATGCAGGCCTCTCTGGAAACACCATATATTTT.

J is TRBJ1-1 and V is TRBV7-3; D gene unclear. This CDR3 is built from 15 residues. Germline V gives CDR1 SGHTA, CDR2 FQGTGA. V was clipped by 0 bases and J by 0 bases, with 8 bases between them. The CDR3 DNA reads as TGTGCCAGCAGCTTAACTGGCAGTATGAACACTGAAGCTTTCTTT. The encoded protein is CASSLTGSMNTEAFF.

Comment on this clone: The DNA is left out, because the CDR3 cannot be placed on it with certainty; the CDR3 is given as TCRdb lists it. The gene calls are TRBV27 and TRBJ2-5; the D call of TRBD2 is as the table states it, not checked on the DNA. Germline V gene data show CDR1 as MNHEY and CDR2 as SMNVEV (reference sequence). The CDR3 length equals 12 residues, ends included. The CDR3 here is CASSLERETQYF.

The rearrangement links TRBV28 to TRBJ2-2; TRBD2 is a possible D gene (5 bases). V shed 7 bases and J shed 7 bases, with 19 bases lying between them. The CDR3 extends over 15 amino acids. Germline loops: CDR1 MDHEN, CDR2 SYDVKM. The CDR3 here is CASNGGFRKGGELFF. CDR3 DNA: TGTGCCAGCAACGGAGGTTTCCGGAAGGGCGGGGAGCTGTTTTTT.